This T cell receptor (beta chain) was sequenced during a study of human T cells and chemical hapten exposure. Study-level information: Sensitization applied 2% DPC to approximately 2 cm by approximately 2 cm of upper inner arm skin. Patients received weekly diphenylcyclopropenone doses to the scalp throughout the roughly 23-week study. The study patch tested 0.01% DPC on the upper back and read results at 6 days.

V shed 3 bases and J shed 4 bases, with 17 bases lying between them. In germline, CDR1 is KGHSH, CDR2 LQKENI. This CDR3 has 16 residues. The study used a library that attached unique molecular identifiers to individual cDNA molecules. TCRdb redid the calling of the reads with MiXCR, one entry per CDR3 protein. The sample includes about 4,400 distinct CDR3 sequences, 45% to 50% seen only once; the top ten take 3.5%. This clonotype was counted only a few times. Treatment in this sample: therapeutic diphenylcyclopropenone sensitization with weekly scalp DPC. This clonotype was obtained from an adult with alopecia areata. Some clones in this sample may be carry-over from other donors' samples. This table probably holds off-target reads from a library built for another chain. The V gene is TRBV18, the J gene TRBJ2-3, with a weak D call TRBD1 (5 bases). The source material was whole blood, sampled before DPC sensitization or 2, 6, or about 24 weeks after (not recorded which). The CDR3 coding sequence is TGTGCCAGCTCACCCGTCGGCAGGGTAGTTGCAGATACGCAGTATTTT. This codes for CASSPVGRVVADTQYF. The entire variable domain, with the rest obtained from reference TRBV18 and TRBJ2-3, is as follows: NAGVMQNPRHLVRRRGQEARLRCSPMKGHSHVYWYRQLPEEGLKFMVYLQKENIIDESGMPKERFSAEFPKEGPSILRIQQVVRGDSAAYFCASSPVGRVVADTQYFGPGTRLTVL.